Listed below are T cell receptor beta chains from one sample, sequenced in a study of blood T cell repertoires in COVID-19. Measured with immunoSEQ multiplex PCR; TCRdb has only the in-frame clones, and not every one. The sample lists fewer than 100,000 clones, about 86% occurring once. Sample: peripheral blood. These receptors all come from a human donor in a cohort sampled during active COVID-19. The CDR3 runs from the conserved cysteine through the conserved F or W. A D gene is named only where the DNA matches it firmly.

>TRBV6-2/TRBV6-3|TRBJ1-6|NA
CASSQGQGSPLHF
TGTGCCAGCAGCCAGGGGCAGGGTTCACCCCTCCACTTT
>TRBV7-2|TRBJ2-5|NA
CASRGAGIQETQYF
TGTGCCAGCAGAGGAGCGGGTATCCAAGAGACCCAGTACTTC
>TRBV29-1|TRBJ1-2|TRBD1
CSVVSDRGHYGYTF
TGCAGCGTTGTGTCGGACAGGGGGCACTATGGCTACACCTTC
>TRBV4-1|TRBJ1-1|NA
CASSQVQEGEFGAFF
TGCGCCAGCAGCCAAGTGCAAGAGGGGGAGTTCGGAGCTTTCTTT
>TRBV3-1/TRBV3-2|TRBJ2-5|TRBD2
CASSLSGLAPTETQYF
TGTGCCAGCAGCCTAAGCGGACTAGCGCCCACCGAGACCCAGTACTTC
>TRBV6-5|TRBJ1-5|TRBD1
CASSYSAGGHQPQHF
TGTGCCAGCAGTTACTCGGCAGGGGGCCATCAGCCCCAGCATTTT
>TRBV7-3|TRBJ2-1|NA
CASSPSLTEYNEQFF
TGTGCCAGCAGCCCATCCCTGACAGAATACAATGAGCAGTTCTTC
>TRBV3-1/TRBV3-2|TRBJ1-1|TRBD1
CASSRDRFEAFF
TGTGCCAGCAGCCGGGACAGATTTGAAGCTTTCTTT
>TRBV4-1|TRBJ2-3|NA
CASSQNPGSTDTQYF
TGCGCCAGCAGCCAAAACCCGGGGAGCACAGATACGCAGTATTTT
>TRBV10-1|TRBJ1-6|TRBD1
CASSRTGVSPLHF
TGCGCCAGCAGTCGGACAGGGGTATCACCCCTCCACTTT
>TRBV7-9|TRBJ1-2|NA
CASSLAAIGALGYTF
TGTGCCAGCAGCTTAGCTGCAATAGGGGCCCTGGGCTACACCTTC
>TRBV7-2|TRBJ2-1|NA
CASSLDPERVREQFF
TGTGCCAGCAGCTTAGACCCAGAACGGGTGCGTGAGCAGTTCTTC
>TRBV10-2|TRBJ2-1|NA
CASSEGGSSYNEQFF
TGCGCCAGCAGTGAGGGGGGCTCCTCCTACAATGAGCAGTTCTTC
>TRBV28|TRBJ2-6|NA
CASSPGWANVLTF
TGTGCCAGCAGCCCAGGGTGGGCCAACGTCCTGACTTTC